This record covers a single T cell receptor (beta chain). As yet, its antigen is unknown. The sample is drawn from a study of OX40 agonist ivuxolimab in advanced cancers. The study, taken as a whole, reports: At doses 0.1 to 3.0 mg/kg, CD4+ and CD8+ clones expanded.

With 0 bases removed from V and 2 bases from J, the gap between germline ends came to 9 bases. CDR3 length: 14 residues. CDR1 SGHRS and CDR2 YFSETQ come from the germline V gene. TCRdb's table, derived via immunoSEQ multiplex PCR, lists solely in-frame clones and lacks some. The table lists around 26,000 clones, over 75% of them singletons. This receptor was identified in an adult with an advanced solid tumor such as melanoma, head and neck, liver or kidney cancer. The material was CD4+ or CD8+ T cells sorted from blood, obtained in a trial of the OX40 agonist ivuxolimab. The rearrangement links TRBV5-1 to TRBJ2-7; the D gene is possibly TRBD1 (6 bases). CDR3 nucleotides: TGCGCCAGCAGCTTGGGGGACACTGCCTACGAGCAGTACTTC. It specifies CASSLGDTAYEQYF.